The 20 T cell receptor beta chains below come from one sample, sequenced in a study of T cells in Graves' hyperthyroidism and ophthalmopathy. Amplification of TCR beta CDR3 regions was performed using RNA transcripts as template. The TCR CDR3 first-round RT-PCR relied on the HTBI primer set. TCRdb reanalysed the multiplex PCR reads using MiXCR and keeps one entry per CDR3 protein. The sample has 500,000 or so distinct CDR3 sequences, roughly 17% seen once. The sequencing input was blood. Source of these receptors: a woman aged 18-30 years with Graves' ophthalmopathy.

This clonotype was seen ten or more times. The CDR3 region has the DNA TGCAGTGCTAGAGGGACAGAGCACCTAGAAGCTTTCTTT. This gives the protein CSARGTEHLEAFF. The rearrangement joins TRBV20-1 to TRBJ1-1; TRBD1 might be the D (6 bases). Looked up from germline, CDR1 is DFQATT and CDR2 is SNEGSKA (reference sequence). CDR3 length: 13 amino acids. Trimming took off 1 base at V and 8 bases at J, with 14 bases between the two ends.

The chain combines TRBV30 with TRBJ2-6, with 8 bases matching TRBD1. V lost 2 bases and J lost 4; bases outside the gene matches: 13. This CDR3 is 18 amino acids long. Germline V gene data show CDR1 as GTSNPN and CDR2 as SVGIG (reference sequence). DNA of the CDR3: TGTGCCTGGAGTCCGCACCCACGGACAGGGAGAGGGGCCAACGTCCTGACTTTC. Its protein is CAWSPHPRTGRGANVLTF. Combining the CDR3 with reference TRBV30 and TRBJ2-6 gives the whole variable domain SQTIHQWPATLVQPVGSPLSLECTVEGTSNPNLYWYRQAAGRGLQLLFYSVGIGQISSEVPQNLSASRPQDRQFILSSKKLLLSDSGFYLCAWSPHPRTGRGANVLTFGAGSRLTVL.

Only a few counts were recorded for this clonotype. The rearrangement links TRBV4-1 to TRBJ2-7; D may correspond to TRBD1 or TRBD2 (5 bases each). The CDR3 spans 16 residues. The germline V and J ends were trimmed by 4 bases and 6 bases, with 22 bases remaining between them. Per germline, CDR1 MGHRA and CDR2 YSYEKL. The CDR3 loop reads CASSRGQGLLPIEQYF. As DNA, the CDR3 is TGCGCCAGCAGCCGCGGGCAGGGTCTCCTTCCTATCGAGCAGTACTTC.

With respect to this clonotype: The junction departs from the called germline gene at one end, perhaps through a read error. V usage is TRBV2 and J usage is TRBJ1-2; D not certain. Germline assignment: CDR1 SNHLY and CDR2 FYNNEI. This CDR3 contains 14 residues. The CDR3 DNA reads TGTGCCAGCAGTGACCTGGGTCGGGAGTATGGCTGCACCTTC. It yields the protein CASSDLGREYGCTF. The full variable domain, its missing parts supplied by reference TRBV2 and TRBJ1-2, is EPEVTQTPSHQVTQMGQEVILRCVPISNHLYFYWYRQILGQKVEFLVSFYNNEISEKSEIFDDQFSVERPDGSNFTLKIRSTKLEDSAMYFCASSDLGREYGCTFGSGTRLTVV.

The chain recombines TRBV11-1 with TRBJ2-7; D possibly corresponds to TRBD1 (7 bases). Trimming left V 0 bases short and J 4 bases short, with 13 bases between. CDR3 length equals 15 residues. Germline V gene lookup returns CDR1 SGHAT and CDR2 FQDESV (reference sequence). This chain's CDR3 is CASSLASPGGYEQYF. CDR3 coding DNA: TGTGCCAGCAGCTTAGCAAGTCCAGGGGGGTACGAGCAGTACTTC.

This clonotype turned up a few times. An end of the junction does not agree with germline; a read error may underlie this. The chain joins TRBV6-6 to TRBJ2-2, with D perhaps matching TRBD2 (6 bases). The CDR3 extends over 16 amino acids. The V gene's germline CDR1 is MNHNY and CDR2 SVGAGI (reference sequence). CDR3 residues: CASSYSVGRGTEELFF. The CDR3 coding sequence is TGTGCCAGCAGTTACTCGGTCGGGAGAGGGACCGAGGAGCTGTTTTTT.

This clonotype was found a few times. V is TRBV6-1 and J is TRBJ1-5; 7 bases map to TRBD1. The CDR3 has 13 residues. The V gene end was trimmed by 6 bases and the J gene end by 7 bases; junction bases not matched to a gene: 6. CDR1 MNHNS and CDR2 SASEGT come from the germline V gene. In nucleotides, the CDR3 is TGTGCCAGCAGCACAGGGGCTACCCAGCCCCAGCATTTT. Amino acid sequence: CASSTGATQPQHF.

This clonotype appeared a few times. The V gene is TRBV2, the J gene TRBJ1-5; TRBD1 is a possible D gene (5 bases). The CDR3 is 16 residues long. CDR1 is SNHLY and CDR2 is FYNNEI in the germline V gene. The ends were cut back, 6 bases at V and 10 bases at J, with 25 bases in the middle. This chain's CDR3 is CASSDTSGYGSRPQHF. Here the CDR3 DNA reads TGTGCCAGCAGCGATACTTCAGGGTATGGGTCTCGCCCCCAGCATTTT.

The chain couples TRBV9 to TRBJ2-3; TRBD1 agrees at 7 bases. CDR3 length equals 17 residues. From germline, CDR1 is SGDLS and CDR2 YYNGEE. V lost 0 bases to trimming and J lost 3 bases; unmatched junction nucleotides: 10. CDR3 protein: CASSVALGQATTDTQYF. In nucleotides, the CDR3 is TGTGCCAGCAGCGTAGCTCTCGGACAGGCAACGACAGATACGCAGTATTTT. Full variable domain (outside the CDR3, taken from reference TRBV9 and TRBJ2-3): DSGVTQTPKHLITATGQRVTLRCSPRSGDLSVYWYQQSLDQGLQFLIQYYNGEERAKGNILERFSAQQFPDLHSELNLSSLELGDSALYFCASSVALGQATTDTQYFGPGTRLTVL.

This chain connects TRBV4-2 to TRBJ2-7, with D possibly being TRBD1 (6 bases). The CDR3 is 12 residues long. Trimming took 3 bases from V and 4 from J, leaving 7 bases between them. Germline CDR1 reads LGHNA; CDR2 reads YNFKEQ. CDR3 residues: CASSHQGYEQYF. CDR3 sequence (DNA): TGTGCCAGCAGCCACCAGGGGTACGAGCAGTACTTC.

In this sample, this clonotype turned up many times. CDR3 nucleotides: TGTGCCAGCACCCCTGGACTAGCGGGAACTAGCACAGATACGCAGTATTTT. Protein sequence: CASTPGLAGTSTDTQYF. V usage is TRBV6-1 and J usage is TRBJ2-3; 12 bases fit TRBD2. Germline CDR1 and CDR2: MNHNS and SASEGT. This CDR3 contains 17 residues. The trim removed 7 bases at V and 0 bases at J, leaving 8 bases unmatched.

The chain has TRBV5-1 and TRBJ1-2; TRBD1 agrees at 10 bases. Germline lookup yields CDR1 SGHRS and CDR2 YFSETQ. The V and J ends lost 0 bases and 0 bases, in that order; junction bases with no gene match: 8. CDR3 length equals 18 residues. The CDR3 bases are TGCGCCAGCAGCTTGGCCGGGACAGGGGATCTCCCTAACTATGGCTACACCTTC. Its translation is CASSLAGTGDLPNYGYTF.

This rearrangement joins TRBV14 to TRBJ2-7, with no clear D. This CDR3 has 14 amino acids. Germline V gives CDR1 SGHDN, CDR2 FVKESK. With 4 bases removed from V and 2 bases from J, the gap between germline ends came to 12 bases. CDR3 sequence reads: CASSPLGQTYEQYF. As DNA, the CDR3 is TGTGCCAGCAGCCCCCTAGGGCAAACCTACGAGCAGTACTTC.

This clonotype was seen a handful of times. At one of its ends the junction is not consistent with the germline gene, which may arise from a read error. The V and J genes are TRBV10-3 and TRBJ1-1; tentative D call: TRBD1 (6 bases). Germline V gene lookup returns CDR1 ENHRY and CDR2 SYGVKD. The CDR3 has 12 amino acids. The CDR3 sequence is CAVRGVNTEAFF. CDR3 nucleotides: TGTGCCGTCAGGGGTGTGAACACTGAAGCTTTCTTT.

Details on this clonotype: With a much larger clone just one base away, this may be a read error. In nucleotides, the CDR3 is TGTGCCAGCAGTTACCGGGGCAGGGACTACGAGCAGTACTTC. Translation: CASSYRGRDYEQYF. This chain uses TRBV6-5 with TRBJ2-7; D is possibly TRBD1 or TRBD2 (5 bases each). The V gene lost 2 bases and the J gene lost 3 bases, with 11 bases spanning the gap. Germline CDR1 and CDR2: MNHEY and SVGAGI. CDR3 length equals 14 residues.

This clonotype was seen at least ten times. The chain has TRBV27 and TRBJ1-1, with D tentatively TRBD1 (6 bases). The CDR3 covers 14 residues. V lost 2 bases and J lost 7, with 14 bases in between. Looked up from germline, CDR1 is MNHEY and CDR2 is SMNVEV (reference sequence). The CDR3 is CASSLTGRIGEAFF. The DNA for the CDR3 is TGTGCCAGCAGTTTAACAGGGAGGATTGGTGAAGCTTTCTTT.

This clonotype occurred many times. The J gene is TRBJ2-3, the V gene TRBV20-1, with 9 bases matching TRBD2. This CDR3 region has 15 residues. The germline gives CDR1 DFQATT, CDR2 SNEGSKA (reference sequence). The V segment lost 5 bases and the J segment 4 bases; nucleotides outside the gene matches: 10. The CDR3 DNA reads as TGCAGTGCTTGGGGTCTCGGGACTAGCCCAGATACGCAGTATTTT. Amino acid sequence: CSAWGLGTSPDTQYF.

V gene TRBV6-2 or TRBV6-3 combines with J gene TRBJ1-1; D is ambiguous. This CDR3 has 11 amino acids. CDR1 is MNHEY and CDR2 is SVGEGT in the germline V gene. V lost 6 bases, J lost 9 bases, and 11 bases lay in between. The CDR3 protein is CASSQGQKAFF. CDR3 nucleotides: TGTGCCAGCAGCCAAGGGCAGAAAGCTTTCTTT.

Only a few counts were recorded for this clonotype. The chain links TRBV27 to TRBJ2-1; D perhaps matches TRBD1 (7 bases). CDR1 MNHEY and CDR2 SMNVEV come from the germline V gene (reference sequence). Between the trimmed V and J ends, which lost 7 bases and 3 bases, there was a span of 16 bases. The CDR3 is made up of 15 amino acids. CDR3 loop: CASTRGTALYNEQFF. CDR3 DNA sequence: TGTGCCAGCACCAGGGGGACTGCCCTCTACAATGAGCAGTTCTTC.

On this clonotype: A single base separates this from a much larger clone, so it may be a read error. The J gene is TRBJ1-1, the V gene TRBV5-1; weak D call: TRBD1 (5 bases). V was cut by 4 bases and J by 2 bases, with 15 bases left in between. Germline V gene lookup returns CDR1 SGHRS and CDR2 YFSETQ. This CDR3 is 15 amino acids long. This CDR3 is CASSACGGINTEAFF. DNA of the CDR3: TGCGCCAGCAGCGCTTGCGGGGGGATAAACACTGAAGCTTTCTTT.